The T cell receptor (beta chain) under discussion was sequenced for a study of T cells after posttransplantation cyclophosphamide. Cyclophosphamide on days +3 and +4 followed busulfan-fludarabine conditioning and a marrow graft. Study findings and constraints: After PTCy, TRB diversity resembled that of CNI/methotrexate controls. TRB overlap between skin or GI tissue T cells and blood was limited.

Deletions cut 4 bases from V and 8 bases from J, with 12 bases between. This CDR3 is built from 12 residues. The germline gives CDR1 SQVTM, CDR2 ANQGSEA. Generated by immunoSEQ multiplex PCR, the TCRdb table keeps only in-frame clones and is missing some. The data show 8,000 or so clones, with roughly 90% seen just once and 0.95% to 1.5% held by the top ten. Points on this clone: Its matching antigen is unknown.

Sequencing used CD4+ T cells sorted from blood, obtained approximately 45 months after allogeneic stem cell transplant with posttransplant cyclophosphamide. The gene calls are TRBV29-1 and TRBJ1-5; D may be TRBD1 (6 bases). The receptor comes from a female patient aged 45 to 65 who received an allogeneic stem cell transplant from a related donor, was CMV-positive, and had no GVHD. Some T cells may be the graft donor's. CDR3 residues: CSVGRGGEPQHF. DNA of the CDR3: TGCAGCGTTGGCCGAGGGGGGGAGCCCCAGCATTTT.